These T cell receptor beta chains were read from a single sample in a study of regulatory T cells in long-lasting Graves disease. TCRdb processed the multiplex PCR reads anew with MiXCR; each CDR3 protein has one entry. The sample shows about 560,000 distinct CDR3 sequences, roughly 16% of them seen only once. These sequences were also reported in another study, on T cells in Graves' hyperthyroidism and ophthalmopathy.

The sample consisted of peripheral blood mononuclear cells (PBMCs), taken at new diagnosis, from a patient treated with antithyroid drugs. Receptors were obtained from a man younger than 35 with Graves disease. Both conserved end residues are part of each CDR3. A D gene is named only where the DNA matches it firmly. Clone size appears in some rows only: once, few, many, or a class for an expanded clone.

>-|-|TRBV18|TRBJ1-4
TGTGCCAGCTCACCAATCAGGGGCACTAATGAAAAACTGTTTTTT
CASSPIRGTNEKLFF
>few|TRBD1|TRBV6-2/TRBV6-3|TRBJ2-5
TGTGCCAGCAATCAGCCCGGACAGGGCCAGACCCAGTACTTC
CASNQPGQGQTQYF
>many|-|TRBV5-5|TRBJ1-5
TGTGCCAGCAGCCTCGGGGAGTTTAGGCAGCCCCAGCATTTT
CASSLGEFRQPQHF
>many|TRBD1|TRBV29-1|TRBJ2-7
TGCAGCGCTGGGGTCCGGGACAGGGGGCAGTACGAGCAGTACTTC
CSAGVRDRGQYEQYF
>few|-|TRBV6-1|TRBJ1-2
TGTGCCAGCAGTAAAGGGCGGGGGGACTATGGCTACACCTTC
CASSKGRGDYGYTF
>few|-|TRBV27|TRBJ2-7
TGTGCCAGCAGTTTGGGGGTGGGCTCCTACGAGCAGTACTTC
CASSLGVGSYEQYF
>few|-|TRBV6-1|TRBJ1-1
TGTGCCAGCAGTCCGTTCCAGGGCTCCACTGAAGCTTTCTTT
CASSPFQGSTEAFF
>few|-|TRBV20-1|TRBJ2-2
TGCAGTGCTAGAATACGTGGGCAAACCACCGGGGAGCTGTTTTTT
CSARIRGQTTGELFF
>-|TRBD2|TRBV7-9|TRBJ2-2
TGTGCCAGCAGGCGCGCGGGAGGCCTTGACGGGGAGCTGTTTTTT
CASRRAGGLDGELFF
>many|-|TRBV18|TRBJ1-1
TGTGCCAGCTCAACCCGGGACGGTGGTACTGAAGCTTTCTTT
CASSTRDGGTEAFF
>many|-|TRBV2|TRBJ2-7
TGTGCCAGCAGTGAAATCGCCAGACCTTACGAGCAGTACTTC
CASSEIARPYEQYF
>-|TRBD1|TRBV5-5|TRBJ2-7
TGTGCCAGCAGCTTGGGATTCAGCGGGACAGGGGAATGGGAGCAGTACTTC
CASSLGFSGTGEWEQYF
>-|TRBD2|TRBV6-2/TRBV6-3|TRBJ2-1
TGTGCCAGCAGCGAAAGCGGGACCCCCCGGGAGCAGTTCTTC
CASSESGTPREQFF
>-|TRBD1|TRBV14|TRBJ2-3
TGTGCCAGCAGCCCAGGTCCCGGGACAGGGCCCCTCGCAGATACGCAGTATTTT
CASSPGPGTGPLADTQYF
>few|-|TRBV6-4|TRBJ1-1
TGTGCCAGCAGTAGCAGGCAAGACACTGAAGCTTTCTTT
CASSSRQDTEAFF
>few|TRBD1|TRBV6-2/TRBV6-3|TRBJ2-5
TGTGCCAGCAGCCGAAGGCTGACAGGGTACCAAGAGACCCAGTACTTC
CASSRRLTGYQETQYF
>many|-|TRBV27|TRBJ2-1
TGTGCCAGCAGTCCGACAGGACTTTCCTACAATGAGCAGTTCTTC
CASSPTGLSYNEQFF
>many|TRBD1|TRBV28|TRBJ2-7
TGTGCCAGCAGCCGAGACAGGGGCCGAACCTACGAGCAGTACTTC
CASSRDRGRTYEQYF
>few|TRBD2|TRBV3-1|TRBJ2-7
TGTGCCAGCAGCCAAGGGGCTAGCGGGAGGGGTTACGAGCAGTACTTC
CASSQGASGRGYEQYF
>many|-|TRBV18|TRBJ1-5
TGTGCCAGCTCACCCCGGACAGCCCAGCCCCAGCATTTT
CASSPRTAQPQHF
>many|TRBD1|TRBV20-1|TRBJ1-1
TGCAGTGCCACGACAGGGGACACTGAAGCTTTCTTT
CSATTGDTEAFF
>-|-|TRBV10-3|TRBJ1-2
TGTGCCATCTCCCCGACACACTATGGCTACACCTTC
CAISPTHYGYTF
>many|-|TRBV9|TRBJ1-1
TGTGCCAGCAGCGTTCGTGGGAACACTGAAGCTTTCTTT
CASSVRGNTEAFF
>few|TRBD2|TRBV5-6|TRBJ2-7
TGTGCCAGCAACCCACAAGGGGGGACTAGCGCCAGAGATAGGTCCTACGAGCAGTACTTC
CASNPQGGTSARDRSYEQYF
>few|TRBD2|TRBV30|TRBJ2-3
TGTGCCTGGAGTCCGGGACTACCAACAGATACGCAGTATTTT
CAWSPGLPTDTQYF
>many|-|TRBV6-5|TRBJ2-5
TGTGCCAGCAGTTATAAGGGGGTAGGGGAGACCCAGTACTTC
CASSYKGVGETQYF
>-|-|TRBV3-1|TRBJ2-3
TGTGCCAGCAGCCCCACAAGTGGGACGAGAGGGCGGGATACGCAGTATTTT
CASSPTSGTRGRDTQYF
>many|-|TRBV20-1|TRBJ2-7
TGCAGTGCTAGAGATGGGCGGGACGGCGAGCAGTACTTC
CSARDGRDGEQYF
>-|-|TRBV9|TRBJ2-2
TGTGCCAGCAGCGTATTCACCGGGGAGCTGTTTTTT
CASSVFTGELFF
>many|-|TRBV7-9|TRBJ2-1
TGTGCCAGCAGTTCTAGCGTGTACAATGAGCAGTTCTTC
CASSSSVYNEQFF
>-|-|TRBV30|TRBJ2-3
TGTGCCTGGAGTCATGACAGTTCTTCGCAGTATTTT
CAWSHDSSSQYF
>-|TRBD1|TRBV6-1|TRBJ1-3
TGTGCCAGCAGTATTAGACAGGGGACTGGAAACACCATATATTTT
CASSIRQGTGNTIYF
>-|-|TRBV20-1|TRBJ2-2
TGCAGTGCATTTCCGACAGAAAACACCGGGGAGCTGTTTTTT
CSAFPTENTGELFF
>many|-|TRBV6-1|TRBJ1-2
TGTGCCAGCAGTGAAATGGAGGGCAAGGGTAACTATGGCTACACCTTC
CASSEMEGKGNYGYTF
>few|-|TRBV20-1|TRBJ2-7
TGCAGTGCTAGGGCAGGGTCCAGTCACGAGCAGTACTTC
CSARAGSSHEQYF
>-|TRBD2|TRBV3-1|TRBJ2-1
TGTGCCAGCTCACCCCGACTAGCGGGACTCGACAATGAGCAGTTCTTC
CASSPRLAGLDNEQFF
>many|-|TRBV20-1|TRBJ2-3
TGCAGTGCTACCCCGGGCCCTCTCTTCACAGATACGCAGTATTTT
CSATPGPLFTDTQYF
>-|-|TRBV27|TRBJ1-5
TGTGCCAGCAGTTTGCAGACTAGCAATCAGCCCCAGCATTTT
CASSLQTSNQPQHF
>-|TRBD1|TRBV7-8|TRBJ2-3
TGTGCCAGCAGCTTATTCGGACAGGGGGCAGGAGATACGCAGTATTTT
CASSLFGQGAGDTQYF
>many|-|TRBV2|TRBJ1-4
TGTGCCAGCAGTGAACCTGGGATCGGTGAAAAACTGTTTTTT
CASSEPGIGEKLFF
>many|-|TRBV2|TRBJ1-1
TGTGCCAGCAAATCCTCAGGGCCTGAAGCTTTCTTT
CASKSSGPEAFF
>-|-|TRBV6-1|TRBJ1-1
TGTGCCAGCAGTGACACATATTCCGAAGCTTTCTTT
CASSDTYSEAFF
>-|-|TRBV7-6|TRBJ2-7
TGTGCCAGCAGCTTATTGGGGGCCTCCGTGGCGGGGGAGCAGTACTTC
CASSLLGASVAGEQYF
>-|TRBD2|TRBV2|TRBJ2-1
TGTGCCAGCAGTGGAGGGTGGGGACTAGCGGGAGGTTTGAGTTCCTACAATGAGCAGTTCTTC
CASSGGWGLAGGLSSYNEQFF